Below are 10 T cell receptor beta chains sequenced from a single sample in a study of cytomegalovirus exposure and HLA in healthy donors. Clones were read by immunoSEQ multiplex PCR, and TCRdb kept only the in-frame ones, dropping some. The sample yields about 66,000 clones, 90% to 97% seen once. Material: PBMCs. The receptors come from a man between 18 and 29 years old in good health and CMV-seronegative.

This clone was observed once. The CDR3 sequence: CASSNQGANTEAFF. CDR3 nucleotide sequence: TGTGCCAGCAGTAACCAGGGCGCCAACACTGAAGCTTTCTTT. The rearrangement links TRBV2 to TRBJ1-1, with a weak D call TRBD1 (5 bases). This CDR3 comprises 14 residues. Germline lookup yields CDR1 SNHLY and CDR2 FYNNEI. V was clipped by 5 bases and J by 2 bases, with 12 bases between them.

The chain is built from TRBV2 and TRBJ2-2; 7 bases are a match to TRBD1. Looked up from germline, CDR1 is SNHLY and CDR2 is FYNNEI. J lost 4 bases, V lost 3 bases, and 8 bases had no gene match. The CDR3 is made up of 16 amino acids. The CDR3 reads CASSEGTTGPTGELFF. The CDR3 coding sequence is TGTGCCAGCAGTGAGGGGACGACAGGGCCCACCGGGGAGCTGTTTTTT.

The rearrangement uses TRBV7-9 and TRBJ2-7; D is perhaps TRBD1 (5 bases). The CDR3 has 14 amino acids. Germline V gene sequence: CDR1 SEHNR, CDR2 FQNEAQ (reference sequence). V lost 5 bases and J lost 0, with 11 bases in between. For the CDR3, the DNA is TGTGCCAGCAGCAAATTAGGGGACTCCTACGAGCAGTACTTC. Translation gives CASSKLGDSYEQYF. The full variable domain, its missing parts supplied by reference TRBV7-9 and TRBJ2-7, is DTGVSQNPRHKITKRGQNVTFRCDPISEHNRLYWYRQTLGQGPEFLTYFQNEAQLEKSRLLSDRFSAERPKGSFSTLEIQRTEQGDSAMYLCASSKLGDSYEQYFGPGTRLTVT.

Details on this clone: At one of its ends the junction is not consistent with the germline gene, which may arise from a read error. The chain carries TRBV27 and TRBJ2-1; TRBD1 aligns across 9 bases. This CDR3 is 14 amino acids long. CDR1 and CDR2 from the germline V gene are MNHEY and SMNVEV (reference sequence). This CDR3 reads CASTRTGELYERFF. CDR3 bases: TGTGCCAGCACCCGGACAGGGGAGTTGTATGAGCGGTTCTTC.

This clone appeared a few times. The rearrangement uses TRBV7-2 and TRBJ1-5; unclear D gene. Per the germline V gene, CDR1 is SGHTA and CDR2 is FQGNSA. Trimming took off 4 bases at V and 6 bases at J, with 16 bases between the two ends. The CDR3 length is 15 residues. The CDR3 DNA reads TGTGCCAGCAGCTCGGGGATCCGAGAAGGTCAGCCCCAGCATTTT. It translates to CASSSGIREGQPQHF.

The rearrangement links TRBV16 to TRBJ1-3, with a possible D match to TRBD1 (5 bases). V was cut by 1 base and J by 0 bases, with 10 bases left in between. The CDR3 contains 16 residues. Germline V gene data show CDR1 as KGHSY and CDR2 as FQNENV. CDR3 protein: CASSQLETDSGNTIYF. The CDR3 nucleotides are TGTGCCAGCAGCCAATTAGAGACAGACTCTGGAAACACCATATATTTT.

This clone was detected once. This chain joins TRBV6-1 and TRBJ2-5, with D tentatively TRBD2 (6 bases). This CDR3 spans 12 amino acids. V was clipped by 8 bases and J by 4 bases, with 11 bases between them. CDR1 and CDR2 (germline): MNHNS, SASEGT. CDR3 protein: CASRDSTETQYF. The CDR3 coding sequence is TGTGCCAGCCGGGACTCTACAGAGACCCAGTACTTC.

This clone occurred once. V and J are TRBV15 and TRBJ2-2; the match to TRBD2 covers 10 bases. The CDR3 extends over 16 amino acids. The V gene end was trimmed by 6 bases and the J gene end by 7 bases; junction bases not matched to a gene: 11. Germline-derived CDR1 and CDR2 are LNHNV and YYDKDF (reference sequence). CDR3 region: CATSNEREGPLGELFF. The CDR3 DNA reads as TGTGCCACCAGTAATGAGCGGGAGGGCCCCCTCGGGGAGCTGTTTTTT.

The chain has TRBV7-2 and TRBJ2-1, with D tentatively TRBD2 (6 bases). This CDR3 spans 17 amino acids. CDR1 and CDR2 from the germline V gene are SGHTA and FQGNSA. Trimming shortened V by 3 bases and J by 2 bases, and 17 bases separated the two germline ends. CDR3 in DNA: TGTGCCAGCAGCTTGGCCCGACTAGAAAGCCCCTACAATGAGCAGTTCTTC. Translation gives CASSLARLESPYNEQFF.

J is TRBJ2-3 and V is TRBV9; TRBD2 agrees at 13 bases. The V segment lost 0 bases and the J segment 0 bases; nucleotides outside the gene matches: 4. The germline V gene encodes CDR1 SGDLS and CDR2 YYNGEE. The CDR3 consists of 18 residues. CDR3 in amino acids: CASSVEGTSGASTDTQYF. Written as DNA, the CDR3 is TGTGCCAGCAGCGTAGAGGGGACTAGCGGGGCTAGCACAGATACGCAGTATTTT.